This TCR beta chain stems from a study of T-cell reconstitution after alpha-beta-depleted transplantation in children. This clonotype was recorded at least ten times. Germline V lookup: CDR1 DFQATT, CDR2 SNEGSKA (reference sequence). The ends were cut back, 0 bases at V and 0 bases at J, with 9 bases in the middle. This CDR3 comprises 14 residues. Construction of the TCRbeta library involved unique molecular identifiers. TCRdb re-called the PCR reads with MiXCR, one entry per CDR3 protein. The table includes 440,000 or so distinct CDR3 sequences, roughly 10% detected once. The V and J genes are TRBV20-1 and TRBJ2-7; D is undetermined. The material sequenced was PBMCs from the stem cell graft donor, taken from the stem cell graft. The sequence derives from a human donor who donated a stem cell graft to a child with acute myeloid leukemia. As DNA, the CDR3 is TGCAGTGCTAGAGATCGATCGGCCTCCTACGAGCAGTACTTC. Protein: CSARDRSASYEQYF.